This TCR beta chain was recovered during a study of beta chain features in type 1 diabetes (dated by TCRdb to between 2017 and 2018). Regarding the research as a whole: Mean age, gender distribution, total cell number and subset yield were not different between patients and healthy donors. Across all samples, roughly 110,000,000 sorted cells were examined, and cell number per subset correlated strongly with RNA yield. The study compared the TCRB repertoires of sorted circulating CD4+ T cell subsets in recently diagnosed type 1 diabetes patients with those in matched healthy donors. Regulatory and stem cell-like memory subsets were obtained from only 8 patients and about eight healthy donors, while naive and central memory subsets were obtained from all 30 or so donors.

Points the paper makes about the study in general: The naive, central memory and regulatory TCRB repertoires appeared to resemble one another more closely among patients than among healthy donors. HLA sub-analyses involved small numbers of individuals, so any influence of HLA type on TCRB rearrangement remained unresolved. In all four CD4+ subsets, TCRB CDR3 length was moderately but significantly shorter in type 1 diabetes patients. Because cDNA rather than genomic DNA was sequenced, highly expressing activated cells could have been over-represented, although no difference in activation and CD3 levels was found between groups. PCR might favor shorter templates, but patient and control samples were amplified and corrected together, so any skew would affect both groups equally. Patients with type 1 diabetes made fewer insertions and deleted more nucleotides at VDJ recombination sites, implying thymic rearrangement abnormalities.

Each donor gave one peripheral blood draw, averaging approximately 0.11 L, which was collected into heparinised tubes. Using a panel that included CD45RO, CCR7, CD25, CD127, CD95 and CD27, naive, central memory, regulatory and stem cell-like memory CD4+ T cells were sorted on a BD FACSAria II. All sorted populations exceeded 98% purity. PBMCs were separated immediately by Lymphoprep density gradient centrifugation and were stained directly, without being cultured. So that batch effects would be minimized, each experiment stained and sorted samples in pairs, pairing one healthy donor with one patient. This clone was detected a few times. Its antigen is still unknown. Per-base qualities were not stored, and no clone one base away is much larger. From the cysteine up to the phenylalanine, the CDR3 has a length of 13 residues. The only DNA kept is the CDR3, 39 bases in frame from the first base. From the germline V gene, CDR1 is SGHAT and CDR2 is FQNNGV. Trimming takes 3 bases off V and 7 bases off J; junction bases not matched to a gene: 5.

All of the isolated RNA was reverse transcribed with the High Capacity cDNA Reverse Transcription Kit, so expressed TCRB transcripts were sequenced. Deep immunoSEQ sequencing was performed on naive, central memory and regulatory T cell samples, with an average of around 3.4 million total reads per sample. Sorted cells were lysed in RLT buffer, and RNA was extracted using DNase-treated RNeasy Micro or Mini kits according to cell number. To prevent cross-contamination, each cell subset was processed individually, whereas patient and healthy donor samples were processed jointly. The immunoSEQ multiplex PCR was used to amplify TCRB sequences from cDNA, yielding 87-bp fragments that span the CDR3 region. The amplicons were sequenced using the Illumina HiSeq platform. The authors' pipeline ran thus. PCR bias was computationally corrected using synthetic template baselines, reads within Hamming distance 2 were collapsed, and singletons that could not be merged were discarded. Reads were aligned against IMGT to assign V, D and J genes, CDR3 length and insertions or deletions at six rearrangement sites. Within each subset, clonotype counts were normalized to the number of sorted cells before true diversity and Gini coefficients were calculated with the tcR R package. Repertoire sharing was quantified using the overlap coefficient calculated on TCRB nucleotide sequences. Out-of-frame TCRB sequences from naive cells were analyzed to stand in for the pre-selection repertoire. Sourced from immuneACCESS, this table was stored by TCRdb with only in-frame sequences that have V and J called. A share of the clones is absent; for the studies checked, an unresolved V gene accounts for under half, and the remainder has no known explanation. D and trimming were read from the DNA, whereas the V and J calls and clone size are those reported in that table. This sample has 900,000 or so clones in its table, and roughly 15% of those were observed once. The ten biggest clones cover 0.02% to 0.03% of the sample.

The sequenced sample was naive CD4+ T cells from blood. In the paper's terms, the cell subset or site label means: true naive CD4+ T cells. The sequence was obtained from a young woman in good health. This sequence uses TRBV11-2 and TRBJ2-5; 7 junctional bases match TRBD1. Read as DNA, the sequence is TGTGCCAGCAGCTTTGACAGGGACGCGACCCAGTACTTC. The resulting protein is CASSFDRDATQYF.